Listed below are T cell receptor beta chains from one sample, sequenced in a study of OX40 agonist ivuxolimab in advanced cancers. The table came from immunoSEQ multiplex PCR; TCRdb's copy has only in-frame clones and leaves some out. The sample yields about 20,000 clones, over 65% seen once. Material: CD4+ or CD8+ T cells sorted from blood, obtained in a trial of the OX40 agonist ivuxolimab. Receptor source: an adult with an advanced solid tumor such as melanoma, head and neck, liver or kidney cancer. Both conserved end residues are part of each CDR3. Each record gives: CDR3 protein, CDR3 DNA, D gene, clone size, J gene, V gene. A D gene is named only where the DNA matches it firmly. Clone size is shown for a subset of rows, as once, few, many or a class of expanded clone.

CDR3 protein: CASSLGGGSGNTIYF
CDR3 DNA: TGTGCCAGCAGCTTAGGCGGTGGCTCTGGAAACACCATATATTTT
D gene: -
clone size: -
J gene: TRBJ1-3
V gene: TRBV11-3

CDR3 protein: CASRSREGTDTQYF
CDR3 DNA: TGTGCCAGCAGGTCCCGGGAGGGCACAGATACGCAGTATTTT
D gene: TRBD2
clone size: -
J gene: TRBJ2-3
V gene: TRBV28

CDR3 protein: CASSEGTGGWFEQYF
CDR3 DNA: TGTGCCAGCAGTGAAGGGACAGGGGGATGGTTCGAGCAGTACTTC
D gene: TRBD1
clone size: -
J gene: TRBJ2-7
V gene: TRBV2

CDR3 protein: CASGGSNSPLHF
CDR3 DNA: TGTGCCAGCGGGGGGTCTAATTCACCCCTCCACTTT
D gene: -
clone size: few
J gene: TRBJ1-6
V gene: TRBV6-5

CDR3 protein: CASSVDEGKGSPLHF
CDR3 DNA: TGTGCCAGCAGCGTAGATGAAGGGAAGGGATCACCCCTCCACTTT
D gene: -
clone size: -
J gene: TRBJ1-6
V gene: TRBV9

CDR3 protein: CASSQDRDRSYEQYF
CDR3 DNA: TGCGCCAGCAGCCAAGACCGGGACAGGAGCTACGAGCAGTACTTC
D gene: TRBD1
clone size: -
J gene: TRBJ2-7
V gene: TRBV4-3

CDR3 protein: CASSSTGASQPQHF
CDR3 DNA: TGTGCCAGCAGCTCGACAGGGGCCAGCCAGCCCCAGCATTTT
D gene: TRBD1
clone size: -
J gene: TRBJ1-5
V gene: TRBV11-3

CDR3 protein: CASSQFKSNEQFF
CDR3 DNA: TGTGCCAGCAGCCAATTCAAATCCAATGAGCAGTTCTTC
D gene: -
clone size: -
J gene: TRBJ2-1
V gene: TRBV16

CDR3 protein: CASSIKAGANVLTF
CDR3 DNA: TGTGCCAGTAGTATTAAAGCTGGGGCCAACGTCCTGACTTTC
D gene: -
clone size: -
J gene: TRBJ2-6
V gene: TRBV19

CDR3 protein: CASSFWQDTEAFF
CDR3 DNA: TGTGCCAGCAGCTTTTGGCAGGACACTGAAGCTTTCTTT
D gene: -
clone size: -
J gene: TRBJ1-1
V gene: TRBV7-2

CDR3 protein: CTSSVRKTYGYTF
CDR3 DNA: TGCACCAGCAGTGTGCGAAAGACCTATGGCTACACCTTC
D gene: -
clone size: -
J gene: TRBJ1-2
V gene: TRBV1

CDR3 protein: CASSRGQGLLYEQYF
CDR3 DNA: TGTGCCAGCAGTCGGGGACAGGGGCTTCTCTACGAGCAGTACTTC
D gene: TRBD1
clone size: -
J gene: TRBJ2-7
V gene: TRBV7-2